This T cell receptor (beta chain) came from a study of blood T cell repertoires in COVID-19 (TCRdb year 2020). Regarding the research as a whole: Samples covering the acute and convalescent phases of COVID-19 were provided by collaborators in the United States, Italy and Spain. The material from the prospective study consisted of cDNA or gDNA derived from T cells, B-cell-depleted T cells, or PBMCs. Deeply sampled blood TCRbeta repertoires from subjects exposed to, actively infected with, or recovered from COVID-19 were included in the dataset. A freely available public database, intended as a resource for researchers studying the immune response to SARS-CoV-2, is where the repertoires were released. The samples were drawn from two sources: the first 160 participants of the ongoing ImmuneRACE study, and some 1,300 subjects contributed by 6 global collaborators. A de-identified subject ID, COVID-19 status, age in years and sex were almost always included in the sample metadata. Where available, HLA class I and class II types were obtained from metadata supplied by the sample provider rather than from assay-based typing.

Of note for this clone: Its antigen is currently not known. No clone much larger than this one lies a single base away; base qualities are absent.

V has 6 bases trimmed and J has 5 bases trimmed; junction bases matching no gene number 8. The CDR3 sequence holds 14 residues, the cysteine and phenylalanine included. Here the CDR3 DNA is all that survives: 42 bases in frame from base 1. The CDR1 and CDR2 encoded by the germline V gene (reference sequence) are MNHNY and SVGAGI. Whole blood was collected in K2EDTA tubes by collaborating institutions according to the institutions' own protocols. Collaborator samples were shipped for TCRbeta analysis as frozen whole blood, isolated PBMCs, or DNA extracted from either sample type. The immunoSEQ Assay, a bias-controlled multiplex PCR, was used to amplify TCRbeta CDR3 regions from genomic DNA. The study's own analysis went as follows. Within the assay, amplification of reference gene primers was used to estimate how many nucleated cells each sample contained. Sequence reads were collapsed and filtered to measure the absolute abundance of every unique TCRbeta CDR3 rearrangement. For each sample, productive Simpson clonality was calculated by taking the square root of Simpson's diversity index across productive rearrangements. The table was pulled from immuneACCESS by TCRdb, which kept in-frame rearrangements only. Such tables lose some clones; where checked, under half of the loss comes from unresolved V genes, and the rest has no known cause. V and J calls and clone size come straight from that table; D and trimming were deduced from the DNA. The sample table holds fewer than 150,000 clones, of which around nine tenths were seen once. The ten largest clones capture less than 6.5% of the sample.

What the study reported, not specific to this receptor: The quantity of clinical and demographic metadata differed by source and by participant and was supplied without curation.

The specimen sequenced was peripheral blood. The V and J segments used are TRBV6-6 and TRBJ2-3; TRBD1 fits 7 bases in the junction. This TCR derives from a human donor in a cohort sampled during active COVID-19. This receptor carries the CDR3 CASSRQTGKDTQYF. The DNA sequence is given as TGTGCCAGCAGCCGACAGACAGGGAAAGATACGCAGTATTTT.